This record covers a single TCR beta chain. Its antigen is unknown. The sample originates from a study of cytomegalovirus exposure and HLA in healthy donors. For the study at large: Earlier, 150 million to 200 million T cells were analyzed, and 95 million to 140 million unique TCR beta sequences were found among them. Samples from HLA-typed donors yielded approximately 80 million unique TCRs in an early data release.

Primers: 60 Vbeta forward and 13 Jbeta reverse. Profiling relied on immunoSEQ multiplex PCR, and the TCRdb table lists in-frame clones only, not all of them. Here the sample spans under 200,000 clones, roughly 80% being singletons. The CDR3 totals 13 residues. The V end was cut by 2 bases, the J end by 10 bases, with 12 bases between. Germline V lookup: CDR1 SGHDN, CDR2 FVKESK. Study-wide points: Sequencing likely generated an artifact that appeared as a cluster of highly shared sequence variants. Previous analysis showed most TCR beta V segments were productive about 87% or about 30% of the time.

Input material: PBMCs. This TCR came from a young woman in good health and CMV-seronegative. This chain uses TRBV14 with TRBJ2-1, with D uncertain. The CDR3 is CASSQSSRGEQFF. CDR3 coding DNA: TGTGCCAGCAGCCAAAGTTCCAGAGGCGAGCAGTTCTTC.